The count of the clone carrying this T cell receptor beta chain is one. This CDR3 comprises 13 residues. The V gene's germline CDR1 is SSHAT and CDR2 FNYEAQ (reference sequence). Trimming stripped 4 bases from V and 9 bases from J, with 13 bases between. These data originate in a study of blood T cell repertoires in COVID-19. Profiled with immunoSEQ multiplex PCR; TCRdb holds only in-frame clones, not every one. The sample carries over 250,000 clones, less than 90% recorded once. The sequence was obtained from a human donor in a cohort sampled during active COVID-19. This sequence joins TRBV7-7 and TRBJ2-1; tentative D call: TRBD1 (6 bases). The sequencing sample was made of peripheral blood. The CDR3 is CASSSSGGTEQFF. The CDR3 DNA is TGTGCCAGCAGCTCTAGTGGGGGCACTGAGCAGTTCTTC.